This T cell receptor (beta chain) originates from a study of blood T cells in healthy people across ages. Study observations and caveats: Fewer expanded clones and more diversity marked long-lived versus aged donors.

Germline V gene lookup returns CDR1 SQVTM and CDR2 ANQGSEA. CDR3 length: 14 residues. V lost 5 bases and J lost 5; bases outside the gene matches: 7. A few counts support this clonotype. The antigen is not known. In each sample, at least 7 million PBMCs were isolated. PCR was performed a second time for roughly 7 to 11 cycles using a sample-barcoded 5' primer and a J-beta primer mix. The template-switch adaptor was a 5' adaptor with 12 random nucleotides. It tagged each cDNA molecule. A minimum of 2.5 million CDR3-containing paired-end reads was obtained for each sample. TCRdb re-analysed the 5' RACE reads in MiXCR, keeping a single row per CDR3 protein. The sample carries approximately 1,000,000 distinct CDR3 sequences, 40% to 50% recorded once.

The V gene is TRBV29-1, the J gene TRBJ2-3, with 10 positions matching TRBD2. The sequencing sample was made of blood. This clonotype was sampled from a woman aged 55 to 70 in good health. The CDR3 protein is CSVNLAGVGDTQYF. The CDR3 DNA reads TGCAGCGTTAACCTAGCGGGAGTAGGAGATACGCAGTATTTT.